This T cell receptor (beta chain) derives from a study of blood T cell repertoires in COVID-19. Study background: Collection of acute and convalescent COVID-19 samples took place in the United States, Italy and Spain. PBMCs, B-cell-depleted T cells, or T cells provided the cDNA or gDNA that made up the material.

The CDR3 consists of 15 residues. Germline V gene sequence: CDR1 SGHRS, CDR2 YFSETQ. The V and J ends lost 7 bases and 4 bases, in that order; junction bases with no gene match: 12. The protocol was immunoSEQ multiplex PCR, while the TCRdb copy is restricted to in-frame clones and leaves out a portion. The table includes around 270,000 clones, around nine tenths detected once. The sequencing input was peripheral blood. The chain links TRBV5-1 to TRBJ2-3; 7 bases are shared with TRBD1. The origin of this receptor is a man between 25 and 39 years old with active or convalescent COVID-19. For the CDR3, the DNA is TGCGCCAGCGCCCTGCAAGGGGGCAGCCCAGATACGCAGTATTTT. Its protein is CASALQGGSPDTQYF.